This note documents a single TCR beta chain sequence. Its antigen is unknown. The data were taken from a study of shared clonotypes between healthy human individuals. General study results and limits: Investigators expected sequencing depth to affect clonotype sharing among donors.

Profiled with immunoSEQ multiplex PCR; TCRdb holds only in-frame clones, not every one. The sample contains about 2.4 million clones, about 92% of which appear only once. CDR3 length equals 14 residues. CDR1 and CDR2 from the germline V gene are SGHRS and YFSETQ. Trimming pared 0 bases from V and 4 bases from J, leaving 8 bases between. The sequence was collected from a man aged 18-30 years in good health. The V call is TRBV5-1, the J call TRBJ2-1, with D unclear. Sequenced: naive CD4+ T cells sorted from blood. Regarding subset: CD45RA+ positively selected. CDR3 DNA: TGCGCCAGCAGCTTGGCCGAGGCTTACAATGAGCAGTTCTTC. Its translation is CASSLAEAYNEQFF.